This T cell receptor beta chain was captured in a study of T cells after yellow fever vaccination. General study points: Re-detected after boosting: most primary clones, around 96% of CD4 and around 86% of CD8.

This CDR3 is built from 13 residues. Germline CDR1 is MNHEY and CDR2 is SMNVEV (reference sequence). The V end lost 2 bases, the J end lost 5 bases, and 9 bases lay between the germline ends. The table lists this clonotype with a few counts. No antigen is known for it. TCRdb passed the 5' RACE reads through MiXCR, listing each CDR3 protein once. There are 320,000 or so distinct CDR3 sequences in the sample; less than 9.5% occur only once, and roughly 18% lies in the top ten. The receptor's source is a man aged 18 to 29 who received the YFV17D yellow fever vaccine. This chain links TRBV27 with TRBJ2-5; D remains ambiguous. Sequencing was performed on PBMCs, taken roughly 45 days after the first yellow fever vaccination. CDR3 DNA sequence: TGTGCCAGCAGTTTAGGTCCCCCCGAGACCCAGTACTTC. Amino acids: CASSLGPPETQYF.